This T cell receptor beta chain was captured by sequencing in a study of T cells in Graves' hyperthyroidism and ophthalmopathy. Study results and caveats: A 13 V-J model separated ophthalmopathy from stable hyperthyroidism. It was a median about 6 months before onset that the model predicted ophthalmopathy.

RNA transcripts served as the template for amplifying TCR beta CDR3 regions. The TCR CDR3 was amplified in a first-round RT-PCR using the HTBI primer set. TCRdb used MiXCR to reprocess the multiplex PCR reads, holding one entry per CDR3 protein. In the table there are under 450,000 distinct CDR3 sequences, 15% to 17% of which are singletons. This clonotype was counted ten times or more. The antigen remains undetermined. In germline, CDR1 is MNHNS, CDR2 SASEGT. There are 14 residues in the CDR3. V lost 2 bases to trimming and J lost 2 bases, with 9 bases between them. The patients, who ranged from 18 to 65 in age, presented with newly diagnosed hyperthyroidism lasting under 2 months.

The chain joins TRBV6-1 to TRBJ2-5; no definite D call. The specimen sequenced was blood. The origin of this receptor is a woman in her late teens or twenties with Graves' hyperthyroidism. CDR3 residues: CASSESRAQETQYF. CDR3 in DNA: TGTGCCAGCAGTGAATCCCGGGCGCAAGAGACCCAGTACTTC.